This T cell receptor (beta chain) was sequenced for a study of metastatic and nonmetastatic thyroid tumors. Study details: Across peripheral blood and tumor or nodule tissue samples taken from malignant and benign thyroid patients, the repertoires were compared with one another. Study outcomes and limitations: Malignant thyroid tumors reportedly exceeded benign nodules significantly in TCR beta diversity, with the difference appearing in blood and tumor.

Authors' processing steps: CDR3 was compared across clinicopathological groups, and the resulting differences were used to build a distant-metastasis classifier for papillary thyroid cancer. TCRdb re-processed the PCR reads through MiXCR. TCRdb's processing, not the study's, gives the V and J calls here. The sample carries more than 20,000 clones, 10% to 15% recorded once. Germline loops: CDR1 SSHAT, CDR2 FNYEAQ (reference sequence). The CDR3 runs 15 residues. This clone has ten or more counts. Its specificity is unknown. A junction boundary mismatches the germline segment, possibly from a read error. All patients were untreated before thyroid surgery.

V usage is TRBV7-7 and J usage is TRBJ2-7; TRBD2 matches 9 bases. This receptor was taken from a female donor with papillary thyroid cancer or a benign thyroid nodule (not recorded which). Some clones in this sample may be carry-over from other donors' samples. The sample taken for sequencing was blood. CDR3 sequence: CASSLEGSGSHEQYF. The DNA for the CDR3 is TGTGCTAGCAGCTTAGAGGGTAGCGGGAGCCACGAGCAGTACTTC. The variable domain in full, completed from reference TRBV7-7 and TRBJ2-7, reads GAGVSQSPRYKVTKRGQDVTLRCDPISSHATLYWYQQALGQGPEFLTYFNYEAQPDKSGLPSDRFSAERPEGSISTLTIQRTEQRDSAMYRCASSLEGSGSHEQYFGPGTRLTVT.